This TCR beta chain stems from a study of blood T cells in healthy people across ages. The authors ran a second PCR of 7 to 11 cycles using a sample-barcoded 5' primer and a J-beta primer mix. Researchers report that each sample yielded at least 2.5 million CDR3-containing paired-end reads. TCRdb reanalysed the 5' RACE reads using MiXCR and keeps one entry per CDR3 protein. The repertoire holds 1.8 million or so distinct CDR3 sequences, with roughly two fifths as singletons. Sample donors were healthy Caucasian individuals that came from Russia, aged roughly 6 to 100. This clonotype showed up just a few times. No antigen is known for it. General observations from the study: Significant beta diversity loss was already apparent by age approximately 38, declining roughly linearly. Diversity figures based on one million T cells were deemed too low.

This clonotype originated in a human donor in good health. The sample consisted of blood.

CDR3: CSARAETGLKAFF. For the CDR3, the DNA is TGCAGTGCTAGGGCAGAGACAGGTTTGAAAGCTTTCTTT. The rearrangement uses TRBV20-1 and TRBJ1-1, with TRBD1 as a possible D gene (6 bases). V lost 3 bases to trimming and J lost 9 bases, with 17 bases between them. Germline-derived CDR1 and CDR2 are DFQATT and SNEGSKA (reference sequence). The CDR3 contains 13 residues.